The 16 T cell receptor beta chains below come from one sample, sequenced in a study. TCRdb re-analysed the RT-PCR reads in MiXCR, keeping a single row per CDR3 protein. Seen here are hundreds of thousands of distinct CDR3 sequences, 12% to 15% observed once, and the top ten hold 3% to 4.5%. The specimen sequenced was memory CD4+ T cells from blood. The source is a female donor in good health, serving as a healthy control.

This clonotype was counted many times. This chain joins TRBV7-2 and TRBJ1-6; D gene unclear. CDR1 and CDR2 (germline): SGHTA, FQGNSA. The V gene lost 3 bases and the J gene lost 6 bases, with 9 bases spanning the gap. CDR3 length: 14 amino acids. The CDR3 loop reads CASSFGQSNSPLHF. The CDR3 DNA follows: TGTGCCAGCAGCTTCGGGCAGTCTAATTCACCCCTCCACTTT.

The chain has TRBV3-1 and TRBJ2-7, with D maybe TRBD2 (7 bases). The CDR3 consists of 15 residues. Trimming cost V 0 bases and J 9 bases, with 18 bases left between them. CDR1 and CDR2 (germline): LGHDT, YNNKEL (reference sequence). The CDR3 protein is CASSQDPLGGGVQYF. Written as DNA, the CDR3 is TGTGCCAGCAGCCAAGATCCCCTAGGGGGGGGAGTGCAGTACTTC.

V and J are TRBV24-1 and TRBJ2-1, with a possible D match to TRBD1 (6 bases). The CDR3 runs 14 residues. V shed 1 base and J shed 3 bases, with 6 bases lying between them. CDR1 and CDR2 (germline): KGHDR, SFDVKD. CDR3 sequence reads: CATSDLQGYNEQFF. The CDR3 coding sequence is TGTGCCACCAGTGATTTACAGGGCTACAATGAGCAGTTCTTC.

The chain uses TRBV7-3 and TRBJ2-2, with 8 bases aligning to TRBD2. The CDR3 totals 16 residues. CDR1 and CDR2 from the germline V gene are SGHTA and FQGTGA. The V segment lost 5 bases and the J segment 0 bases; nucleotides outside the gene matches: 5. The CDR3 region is CASSPGRGANTGELFF. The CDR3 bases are TGTGCCAGCAGCCCGGGGCGGGGGGCGAACACCGGGGAGCTGTTTTTT.

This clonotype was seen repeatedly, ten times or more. CDR3 region: CASSLEMGKSEAFF. CDR3 sequence (DNA): TGCGCCAGCAGCTTGGAGATGGGGAAAAGTGAAGCTTTCTTT. This chain connects TRBV5-1 to TRBJ1-1, with D uncertain. The CDR3 consists of 14 residues. V gave up 0 bases and J gave up 7 bases, with 13 bases separating them. The germline V gene has CDR1 SGHRS and CDR2 YFSETQ.

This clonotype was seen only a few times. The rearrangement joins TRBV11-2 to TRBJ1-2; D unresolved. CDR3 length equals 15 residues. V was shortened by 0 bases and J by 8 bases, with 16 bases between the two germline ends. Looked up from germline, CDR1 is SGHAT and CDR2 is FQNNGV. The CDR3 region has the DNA TGTGCCAGCAGCTTAGACGGACTCCCCTCCATCGGCTACACCTTC. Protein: CASSLDGLPSIGYTF.

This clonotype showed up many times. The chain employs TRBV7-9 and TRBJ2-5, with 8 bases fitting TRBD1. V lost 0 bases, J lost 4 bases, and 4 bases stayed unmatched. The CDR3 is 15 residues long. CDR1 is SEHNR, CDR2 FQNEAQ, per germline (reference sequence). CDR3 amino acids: CASSLAVTGGETQYF. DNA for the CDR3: TGTGCCAGCAGCTTAGCCGTTACAGGGGGAGAGACCCAGTACTTC. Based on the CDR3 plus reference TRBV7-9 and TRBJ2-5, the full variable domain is DTGVSQNPRHKITKRGQNVTFRCDPISEHNRLYWYRQTLGQGPEFLTYFQNEAQLEKSRLLSDRFSAERPKGSFSTLEIQRTEQGDSAMYLCASSLAVTGGETQYFGPGTRLLVL.

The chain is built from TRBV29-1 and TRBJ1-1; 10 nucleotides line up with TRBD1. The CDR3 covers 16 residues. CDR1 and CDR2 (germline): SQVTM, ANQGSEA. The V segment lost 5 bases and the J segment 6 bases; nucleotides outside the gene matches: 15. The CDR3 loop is CSVRGQGMNPSAEAFF. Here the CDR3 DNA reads TGCAGCGTTCGGGGACAGGGGATGAACCCCAGTGCTGAAGCTTTCTTT.

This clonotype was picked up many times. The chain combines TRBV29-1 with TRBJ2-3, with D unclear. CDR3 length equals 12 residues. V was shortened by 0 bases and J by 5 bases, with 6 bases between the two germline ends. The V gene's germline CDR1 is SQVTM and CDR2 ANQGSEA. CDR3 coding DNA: TGCAGCGTTGAAGATCGAGGAGATACGCAGTATTTT. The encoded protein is CSVEDRGDTQYF.

This chain's CDR3 is CASSIPPLAGDSNEQFF. The DNA of the CDR3 is TGTGCCAGCAGCATACCTCCACTAGCGGGAGACAGCAATGAGCAGTTCTTC. The chain is built from TRBV7-2 and TRBJ2-1; 11 nucleotides align to TRBD2. The V and J ends lost 5 bases and 6 bases, in that order; junction bases with no gene match: 12. The CDR3 has 17 amino acids. From germline, CDR1 is SGHTA and CDR2 FQGNSA.

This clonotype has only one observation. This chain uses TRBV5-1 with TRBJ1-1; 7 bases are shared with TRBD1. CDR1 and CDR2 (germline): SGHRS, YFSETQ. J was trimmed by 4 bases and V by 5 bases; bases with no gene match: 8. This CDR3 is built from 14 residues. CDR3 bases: TGCGCCAGCAGACGAGGGGGCTCTAGCACTGAAGCTTTCTTT. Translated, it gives CASRRGGSSTEAFF. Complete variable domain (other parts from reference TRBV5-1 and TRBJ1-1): KAGVTQTPRYLIKTRGQQVTLSCSPISGHRSVSWYQQTPGQGLQFLFEYFSETQRNKGNFPGRFSGRQFSNSRSEMNVSTLELGDSALYLCASRRGGSSTEAFFGQGTRLTVV.

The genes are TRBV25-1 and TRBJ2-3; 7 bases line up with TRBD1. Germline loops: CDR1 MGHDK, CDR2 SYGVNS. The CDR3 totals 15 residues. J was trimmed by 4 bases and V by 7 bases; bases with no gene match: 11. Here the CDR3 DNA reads TGTGCCAGCAACCCTTCGACAGGGTTCGCAGATACGCAGTATTTT. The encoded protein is CASNPSTGFADTQYF.

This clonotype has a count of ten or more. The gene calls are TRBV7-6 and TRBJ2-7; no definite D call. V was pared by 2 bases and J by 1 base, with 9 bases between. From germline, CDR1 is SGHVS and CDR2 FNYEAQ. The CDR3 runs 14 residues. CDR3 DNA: TGTGCCAGCAGCTTATTAGCTCCTTCCTACGAGCAGTACTTC. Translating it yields CASSLLAPSYEQYF.

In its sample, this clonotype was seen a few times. DNA of the CDR3: TGTGCCAGTAGTATACAGGCAGGGAGCAATCAGCCCCAGCATTTT. Its protein is CASSIQAGSNQPQHF. The gene calls are TRBV19 and TRBJ1-5; D possibly corresponds to TRBD1 (5 bases). CDR1 and CDR2 from the germline V gene are LNHDA and SQIVND (reference sequence). CDR3 length: 15 residues. Trimming removed 2 bases at V and 1 base at J, with 9 bases between.

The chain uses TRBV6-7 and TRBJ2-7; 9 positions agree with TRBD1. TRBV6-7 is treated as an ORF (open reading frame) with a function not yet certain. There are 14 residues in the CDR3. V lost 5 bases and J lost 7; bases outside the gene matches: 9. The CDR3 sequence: CASSGQGFTVEQYF. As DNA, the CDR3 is TGTGCCAGCAGTGGACAGGGGTTTACGGTGGAGCAGTACTTC.

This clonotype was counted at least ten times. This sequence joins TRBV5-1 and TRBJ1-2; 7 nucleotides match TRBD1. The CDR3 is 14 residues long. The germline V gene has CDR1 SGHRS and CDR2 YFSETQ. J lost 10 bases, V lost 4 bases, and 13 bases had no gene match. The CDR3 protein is CASSGTGELRVYTF. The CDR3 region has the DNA TGCGCCAGCAGCGGTACAGGGGAACTAAGGGTCTACACCTTC.